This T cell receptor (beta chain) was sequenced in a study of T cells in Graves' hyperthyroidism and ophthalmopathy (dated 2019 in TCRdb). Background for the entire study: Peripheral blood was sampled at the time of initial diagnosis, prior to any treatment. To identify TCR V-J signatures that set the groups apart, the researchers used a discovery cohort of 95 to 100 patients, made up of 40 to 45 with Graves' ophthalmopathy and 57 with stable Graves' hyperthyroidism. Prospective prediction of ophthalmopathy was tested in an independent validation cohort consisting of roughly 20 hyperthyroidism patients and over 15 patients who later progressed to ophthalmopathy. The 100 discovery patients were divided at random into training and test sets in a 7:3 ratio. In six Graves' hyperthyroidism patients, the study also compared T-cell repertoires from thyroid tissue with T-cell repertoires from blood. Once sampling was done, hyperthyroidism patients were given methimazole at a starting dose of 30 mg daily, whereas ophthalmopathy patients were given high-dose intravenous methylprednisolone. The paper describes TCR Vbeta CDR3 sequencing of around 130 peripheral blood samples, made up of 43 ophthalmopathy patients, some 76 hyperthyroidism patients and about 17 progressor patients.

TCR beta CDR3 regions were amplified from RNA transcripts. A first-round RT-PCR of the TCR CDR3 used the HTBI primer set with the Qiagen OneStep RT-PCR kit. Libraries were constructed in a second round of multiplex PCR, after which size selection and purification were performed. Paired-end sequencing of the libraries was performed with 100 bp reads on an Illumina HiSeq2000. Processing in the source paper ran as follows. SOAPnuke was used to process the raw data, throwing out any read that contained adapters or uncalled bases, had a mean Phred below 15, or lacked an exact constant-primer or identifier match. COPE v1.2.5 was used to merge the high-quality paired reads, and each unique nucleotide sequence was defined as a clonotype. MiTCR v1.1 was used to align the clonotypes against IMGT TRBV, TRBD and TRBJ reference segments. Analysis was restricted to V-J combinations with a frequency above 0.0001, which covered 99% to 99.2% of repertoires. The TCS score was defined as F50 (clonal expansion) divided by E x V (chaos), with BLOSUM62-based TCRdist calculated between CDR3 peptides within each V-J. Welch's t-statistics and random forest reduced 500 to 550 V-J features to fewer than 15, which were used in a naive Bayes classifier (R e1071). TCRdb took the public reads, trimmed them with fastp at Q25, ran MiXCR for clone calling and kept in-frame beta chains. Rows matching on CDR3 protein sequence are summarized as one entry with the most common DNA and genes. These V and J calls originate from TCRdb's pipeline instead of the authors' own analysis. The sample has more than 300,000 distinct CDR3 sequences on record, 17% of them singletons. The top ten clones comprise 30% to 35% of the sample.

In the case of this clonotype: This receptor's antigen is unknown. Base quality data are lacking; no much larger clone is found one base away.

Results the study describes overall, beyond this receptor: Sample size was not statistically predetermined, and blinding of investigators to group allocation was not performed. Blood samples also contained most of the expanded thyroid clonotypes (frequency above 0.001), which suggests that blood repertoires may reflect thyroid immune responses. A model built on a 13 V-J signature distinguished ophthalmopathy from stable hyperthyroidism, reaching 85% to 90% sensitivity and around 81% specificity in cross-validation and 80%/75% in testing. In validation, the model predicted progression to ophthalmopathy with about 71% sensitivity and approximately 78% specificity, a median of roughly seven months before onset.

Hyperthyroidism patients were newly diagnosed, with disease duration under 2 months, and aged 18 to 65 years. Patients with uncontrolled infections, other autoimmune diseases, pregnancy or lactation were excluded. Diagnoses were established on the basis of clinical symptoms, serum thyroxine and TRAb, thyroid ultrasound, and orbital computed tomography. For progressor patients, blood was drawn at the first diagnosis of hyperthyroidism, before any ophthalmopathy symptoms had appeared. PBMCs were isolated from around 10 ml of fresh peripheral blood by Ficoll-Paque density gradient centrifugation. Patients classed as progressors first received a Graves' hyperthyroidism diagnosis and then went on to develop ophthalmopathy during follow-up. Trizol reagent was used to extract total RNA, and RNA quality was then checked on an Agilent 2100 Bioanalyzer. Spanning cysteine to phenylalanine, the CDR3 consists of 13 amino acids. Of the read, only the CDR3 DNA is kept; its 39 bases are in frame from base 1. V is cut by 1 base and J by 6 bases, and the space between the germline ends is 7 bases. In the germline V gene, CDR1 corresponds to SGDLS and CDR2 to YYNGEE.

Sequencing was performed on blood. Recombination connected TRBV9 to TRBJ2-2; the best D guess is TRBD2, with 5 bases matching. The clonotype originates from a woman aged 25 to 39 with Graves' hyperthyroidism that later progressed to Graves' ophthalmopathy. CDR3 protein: CASSVTSPGELFF. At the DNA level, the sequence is TGTGCCAGCAGCGTAACTAGTCCCGGGGAGCTGTTTTTT.